These T cell receptor beta chains were read from a single sample in a study of blood T cells in healthy people across ages. TCRdb called the 5' RACE reads again in MiXCR, with one record for every CDR3 protein. The data show 550,000 to 650,000 distinct CDR3 sequences, 25% to 30% seen once. The specimen sequenced was blood. The receptors come from a woman older than 75 in good health. Both conserved end residues are part of each CDR3. Each record gives: J gene, V gene, D gene, clone size, CDR3 DNA, CDR3 protein. The D gene is left open where the match is weak. Rows may omit the clone size; those that give it use once, few, many or a size class.

j_gene: TRBJ2-6; v_gene: TRBV20-1; d_gene: -; abundance: many; CDR3nt: TGCAGTGCGTTAGACGCCAGCCGAATGAGCTCTGGGGCCAACGTCCTGACTTTC; CDR3aa: CSALDASRMSSGANVLTF
j_gene: TRBJ1-6; v_gene: TRBV25-1; d_gene: -; abundance: few; CDR3nt: TGTGCCAGCAGTAAATACAGCTATAATTCACCCCTCCACTTT; CDR3aa: CASSKYSYNSPLHF
j_gene: TRBJ1-1; v_gene: TRBV29-1; d_gene: -; abundance: many; CDR3nt: TGCAGCGTTGGAAAGAACACTGAAGCTTTCTTT; CDR3aa: CSVGKNTEAFF
j_gene: TRBJ2-7; v_gene: TRBV5-1; d_gene: -; abundance: -; CDR3nt: TGCGCCAGCAGCTTGGGTGCAGGGCCCTATGGGCAGTACTTC; CDR3aa: CASSLGAGPYGQYF
j_gene: TRBJ2-2; v_gene: TRBV18; d_gene: -; abundance: -; CDR3nt: TGTGCCAGCTCACCACAACGGACAGCGGGAACCGGGGAGCTGTTTTTT; CDR3aa: CASSPQRTAGTGELFF
j_gene: TRBJ1-1; v_gene: TRBV5-1; d_gene: TRBD1; abundance: -; CDR3nt: TGCGCCAGCAGCTTCCAGGCAGGGGGTATTTCCAACACTGAAGCTTTCTTT; CDR3aa: CASSFQAGGISNTEAFF
j_gene: TRBJ2-7; v_gene: TRBV20-1; d_gene: TRBD2; abundance: -; CDR3nt: TGCAGTGCTAGAACCAGGACTAGCTGGAACTGCGACGAGCAGTACTTC; CDR3aa: CSARTRTSWNCDEQYF
j_gene: TRBJ2-1; v_gene: TRBV15; d_gene: -; abundance: -; CDR3nt: TGTGCCACCAGCAGAGTAACGGTAAACAATGAGCAGTTCTTC; CDR3aa: CATSRVTVNNEQFF
j_gene: TRBJ2-7; v_gene: TRBV5-1; d_gene: TRBD1; abundance: many; CDR3nt: TGCGCCAGCAGCTTGGCCTCTTCGGGACAGAGAAGATACGAGCAGTACTTC; CDR3aa: CASSLASSGQRRYEQYF
j_gene: TRBJ2-1; v_gene: TRBV7-2; d_gene: -; abundance: many; CDR3nt: TGTGCCAGCAGCTTATACGGGTACAATGAGCAGTTCTTC; CDR3aa: CASSLYGYNEQFF
j_gene: TRBJ2-1; v_gene: TRBV20-1; d_gene: TRBD2; abundance: -; CDR3nt: TGCAGTGCTAGGGGTACTAGCGGGGGGATCTACAATGAGCAGTTCTTC; CDR3aa: CSARGTSGGIYNEQFF
j_gene: TRBJ2-1; v_gene: TRBV28; d_gene: -; abundance: -; CDR3nt: TGTGCCAGCAGTTCCCTCATAGGGAGATCGTACAATGAGCAGTTCTTC; CDR3aa: CASSSLIGRSYNEQFF
j_gene: TRBJ2-3; v_gene: TRBV10-3; d_gene: TRBD2; abundance: many; CDR3nt: TGTGCCATCAGTCCCGGGACTAGCGGGGACGCAGATACGCAGTATTTT; CDR3aa: CAISPGTSGDADTQYF
j_gene: TRBJ2-1; v_gene: TRBV24-1; d_gene: TRBD2; abundance: -; CDR3nt: TGTGCCACTTCCGGCTCGGGCGGGGGGAGCTCCTACAATGAGCAGTTCTTC; CDR3aa: CATSGSGGGSSYNEQFF
j_gene: TRBJ2-1; v_gene: TRBV5-5; d_gene: TRBD1; abundance: -; CDR3nt: TGTGCCAGCAGCTTGGAGGGACAGGGAAGCTCCTACAATGAGCAGTTCTTC; CDR3aa: CASSLEGQGSSYNEQFF
j_gene: TRBJ2-5; v_gene: TRBV7-3; d_gene: TRBD2; abundance: many; CDR3nt: TGTGCCAGCAGCGTCGACGGGACTAGCGGGGGAGAGACCCAGTACTTC; CDR3aa: CASSVDGTSGGETQYF
j_gene: TRBJ1-4; v_gene: TRBV27; d_gene: -; abundance: many; CDR3nt: TGTGCCAGCAGTTTGAGAGGGACCGAAAAACTGTTTTTT; CDR3aa: CASSLRGTEKLFF
j_gene: TRBJ2-2; v_gene: TRBV6-5; d_gene: TRBD2; abundance: -; CDR3nt: TGTGCCAGCACCGGACTAGCGGGGTTTCCCGGGGAGCTGTTTTTT; CDR3aa: CASTGLAGFPGELFF
j_gene: TRBJ1-1; v_gene: TRBV27; d_gene: -; abundance: -; CDR3nt: TGTGCCAGCAGTCCGCCTCGGGGGGGGAACACTGAAGCTTTCTTT; CDR3aa: CASSPPRGGNTEAFF
j_gene: TRBJ2-3; v_gene: TRBV5-5; d_gene: -; abundance: few; CDR3nt: TGTGCCAGCAACTTGGCTTCGGGGGCGATAGATACGCAGTATTTT; CDR3aa: CASNLASGAIDTQYF
j_gene: TRBJ2-2; v_gene: TRBV7-3; d_gene: -; abundance: -; CDR3nt: TGTGCCAGCAGCTTCCGGGGGGCCGCCGGGGAGCTGTTTTTT; CDR3aa: CASSFRGAAGELFF
j_gene: TRBJ2-3; v_gene: TRBV3-1; d_gene: TRBD2; abundance: -; CDR3nt: TGTGCCAGCAGCCTGACTAGCGGGTGGGCCGCGACAGATACGCAGTATTTT; CDR3aa: CASSLTSGWAATDTQYF
j_gene: TRBJ2-7; v_gene: TRBV6-2/TRBV6-3; d_gene: -; abundance: -; CDR3nt: TGTGCCAGCAGGGGCGGGACGGGGTCCGTCTACGAGCAGTACTTC; CDR3aa: CASRGGTGSVYEQYF
j_gene: TRBJ2-3; v_gene: TRBV20-1; d_gene: TRBD1; abundance: many; CDR3nt: TGCAGTGCTAGGGGTACTACCGGGACAGGCACAGATACGCAGTATTTT; CDR3aa: CSARGTTGTGTDTQYF
j_gene: TRBJ1-4; v_gene: TRBV5-1; d_gene: -; abundance: -; CDR3nt: TGCGCCAGCAGCTCCGGGACCGCGAACGAGAATGAAAAACTGTTTTTT; CDR3aa: CASSSGTANENEKLFF
j_gene: TRBJ2-3; v_gene: TRBV12-3/TRBV12-4; d_gene: -; abundance: -; CDR3nt: TGTGCCAGCAGTTTAAGGGGGCTCGGGGGGATCGCAGATACGCAGTATTTT; CDR3aa: CASSLRGLGGIADTQYF
j_gene: TRBJ1-1; v_gene: TRBV7-3; d_gene: -; abundance: once; CDR3nt: TGTGCCAGCAGCTTAAGGCGTGCCAAGAACACTGAAGCTTTCTTT; CDR3aa: CASSLRRAKNTEAFF
j_gene: TRBJ2-3; v_gene: TRBV4-1; d_gene: -; abundance: many; CDR3nt: TGCGCCAGCAGCCAAGATTCGCTTACTACGTATACGCAGTATTTT; CDR3aa: CASSQDSLTTYTQYF
j_gene: TRBJ1-5; v_gene: TRBV12-3/TRBV12-4; d_gene: TRBD1; abundance: few; CDR3nt: TGTGCCAGCAGTTCGGGACAGCTACGCAATCAGCCCCAGCATTTT; CDR3aa: CASSSGQLRNQPQHF
j_gene: TRBJ2-4; v_gene: TRBV6-2/TRBV6-3; d_gene: TRBD2; abundance: -; CDR3nt: TGTGCCAGCAGTTACGGTCTGATAGCGGGGCTAGCCAAAAACATTCAGTACTTC; CDR3aa: CASSYGLIAGLAKNIQYF
j_gene: TRBJ2-2; v_gene: TRBV12-3/TRBV12-4; d_gene: TRBD1; abundance: many; CDR3nt: TGTGCCACTAGTGACAGGGTTCGCACCGGGGAGCTGTTTTTT; CDR3aa: CATSDRVRTGELFF
j_gene: TRBJ2-3; v_gene: TRBV6-6; d_gene: TRBD2; abundance: many; CDR3nt: TGTGCCAGCAGTTACTCGGGGGGGTTCCTCACAGATACGCAGTATTTT; CDR3aa: CASSYSGGFLTDTQYF
j_gene: TRBJ2-3; v_gene: TRBV2; d_gene: -; abundance: few; CDR3nt: TGTGCCAGCTCGCTGAACGGACCGGGGGGCCATTTCACAGATACGCAGTATTTT; CDR3aa: CASSLNGPGGHFTDTQYF
j_gene: TRBJ1-4; v_gene: TRBV20-1; d_gene: -; abundance: few; CDR3nt: TGCAGTACTAGACCCAACGGTCCAACTAATGAAAAACTGTTTTTT; CDR3aa: CSTRPNGPTNEKLFF
j_gene: TRBJ2-7; v_gene: TRBV12-3/TRBV12-4; d_gene: -; abundance: -; CDR3nt: TGTGCCAGCAGCCTTGGCGTGGGGTTCGGTGAGCAGTACTTC; CDR3aa: CASSLGVGFGEQYF
j_gene: TRBJ2-7; v_gene: TRBV7-2; d_gene: -; abundance: many; CDR3nt: TGTGCCAGCAGCTTAAGACCGCGAGCCTACGAGCAGTACTTC; CDR3aa: CASSLRPRAYEQYF
j_gene: TRBJ2-7; v_gene: TRBV7-9; d_gene: -; abundance: -; CDR3nt: TGTGCCAGCAGCCCCCCCGGATACACCTACGAGCAGTACTTC; CDR3aa: CASSPPGYTYEQYF
j_gene: TRBJ1-5; v_gene: TRBV7-9; d_gene: -; abundance: many; CDR3nt: TGTGCCAGCAGCCCCGATTTAAGCAATCAGCCCCAGCATTTT; CDR3aa: CASSPDLSNQPQHF
j_gene: TRBJ2-7; v_gene: TRBV5-8; d_gene: TRBD2; abundance: -; CDR3nt: TGTGCCAGCAGCTTGGTGGCCGGGGGGTGGTCCTACAATGAGCAGTACTTC; CDR3aa: CASSLVAGGWSYNEQYF
j_gene: TRBJ2-5; v_gene: TRBV2; d_gene: -; abundance: many; CDR3nt: TGTGCCAGCAGCGTAGACAGGCTGGGCGAGACCCAGTACTTC; CDR3aa: CASSVDRLGETQYF
j_gene: TRBJ1-1; v_gene: TRBV28; d_gene: -; abundance: -; CDR3nt: TGTGCCAGCACGGCCCCGGGAAACACTGAAGCTTTCTTT; CDR3aa: CASTAPGNTEAFF
j_gene: TRBJ2-5; v_gene: TRBV7-7; d_gene: -; abundance: once; CDR3nt: TGCGCCAGCAGCTCAGGACGGAAAATCTCACAAGAGACCCAGTACTTC; CDR3aa: CASSSGRKISQETQYF
j_gene: TRBJ2-2; v_gene: TRBV10-3; d_gene: TRBD2; abundance: many; CDR3nt: TGTGCCATCAGTGATAAGAAGACAAAGGGTCTAGCGGGTAACGGGGAGCTGTTTTTT; CDR3aa: CAISDKKTKGLAGNGELFF